This T cell receptor beta chain was recorded in a study of cytomegalovirus exposure and HLA in healthy donors. Study background: Sequencing of 150 million to 200 million T cells in an earlier analysis found 95 million to 120 million unique TCR beta sequences. For the 300 to 450 genotyped donors, more than 80% fell within the Caucasian-associated ancestry cluster.

Remarks on this clone: Its antigen is still unknown.

PCR amplification relied on 60 Vbeta primers (plus 13 Jbeta primers). Here immunoSEQ multiplex PCR was the method, and the copy in TCRdb shows in-frame clones only, minus some. The sample shows roughly 93,000 clones, under 80% of them seen only once. The study's findings and limits: In a later analysis, parvovirus B19, influenza, CMV and Epstein-Barr virus appeared linked to several top co-occurrence clusters. Productive rates of about 90% or about 30% were seen for most TCR beta V segments in an earlier analysis.

Sequenced input: PBMCs. This TCR was sampled from a human donor in good health.

The CDR3 loop reads CASSLARVGYTF. As DNA, the CDR3 is TGTGCCAGTAGTCTGGCCCGGGTTGGCTACACCTTC. This chain joins TRBV19 and TRBJ1-2; no clear D gene. Trimming left V 5 bases short and J 7 bases short, with 11 bases between. The CDR3 extends over 12 amino acids. Germline V CDR1 and CDR2: LNHDA, SQIVND (reference sequence).